This is a list of T cell receptor beta chains from one sample in a study of OX40 agonist ivuxolimab in advanced cancers. Generated by immunoSEQ multiplex PCR, the TCRdb table keeps only in-frame clones and is missing some. The profile shows nearly 80,000 clones, around 94% of them singletons. The sample here was CD4+ or CD8+ T cells sorted from blood, taken in a trial of the OX40 agonist ivuxolimab. The receptors stem from an adult with an advanced solid tumor such as melanoma, head and neck, liver or kidney cancer. Both conserved end residues are part of each CDR3. D genes are given only for firm matches. Clone sizes are given selectively: once, few, many, or a class where the clone is expanded.

j_call: TRBJ2-1; d_call: .; v_call: TRBV14; clone_size: .; cdr3_aa: CASSRGHGSYNEQFF; cdr3_nt: TGTGCCAGCAGCCGTGGCCACGGTTCCTACAATGAGCAGTTCTTC
j_call: TRBJ2-1; d_call: .; v_call: TRBV1; clone_size: .; cdr3_aa: CTSSPTSGGAFVQFF; cdr3_nt: TGCACCAGCAGCCCAACTAGCGGGGGGGCATTTGTGCAGTTCTTC
j_call: TRBJ1-1; d_call: .; v_call: TRBV5-4; clone_size: .; cdr3_aa: CASNILGDRVGAFF; cdr3_nt: TGTGCCAGCAACATCCTAGGGGATCGAGTGGGAGCTTTCTTT
j_call: TRBJ2-3; d_call: .; v_call: TRBV28; clone_size: .; cdr3_aa: CASSHRGSDTQYF; cdr3_nt: TGTGCCAGCAGCCACCGGGGGTCAGATACGCAGTATTTT
j_call: TRBJ1-1; d_call: .; v_call: TRBV6-1; clone_size: .; cdr3_aa: CASSPFGTGTEAFF; cdr3_nt: TGTGCCAGCAGTCCCTTCGGGACGGGGACTGAAGCTTTCTTT
j_call: TRBJ1-4; d_call: TRBD1; v_call: TRBV15; clone_size: .; cdr3_aa: CATKRGPPGGMEKLFF; cdr3_nt: TGTGCCACCAAAAGGGGGCCCCCTGGGGGGATGGAAAAACTGTTTTTT
j_call: TRBJ1-1; d_call: TRBD1; v_call: TRBV11-3; clone_size: .; cdr3_aa: CASSPDRGTAEAFF; cdr3_nt: TGTGCCAGCAGCCCAGACAGAGGGACAGCTGAAGCTTTCTTT
j_call: TRBJ1-5; d_call: .; v_call: TRBV4-1; clone_size: .; cdr3_aa: CASSQGAGGGQPQHF; cdr3_nt: TGCGCCAGCAGCCAAGGGGCGGGGGGTGGCCAGCCCCAGCATTTT
j_call: TRBJ2-1; d_call: .; v_call: TRBV28; clone_size: .; cdr3_aa: CASSFGALHNEQFF; cdr3_nt: TGTGCCAGCAGTTTTGGCGCTCTTCACAATGAGCAGTTCTTC
j_call: TRBJ2-7; d_call: TRBD1; v_call: TRBV9; clone_size: .; cdr3_aa: CASSASRGLHGYEQYF; cdr3_nt: TGTGCCAGCAGCGCCAGCAGGGGGCTACACGGCTACGAGCAGTACTTC
j_call: TRBJ2-1; d_call: .; v_call: TRBV7-3; clone_size: .; cdr3_aa: CASSPESGNEQFF; cdr3_nt: TGTGCCAGCAGCCCAGAATCAGGGAATGAGCAGTTCTTC
j_call: TRBJ1-1; d_call: .; v_call: TRBV19; clone_size: once; cdr3_aa: CASSMGIGGPMNTEAFF; cdr3_nt: TGTGCCAGTAGTATGGGCATCGGGGGCCCCATGAACACTGAAGCTTTCTTT
j_call: TRBJ1-1; d_call: .; v_call: TRBV7-9; clone_size: .; cdr3_aa: CASSLEREAFF; cdr3_nt: TGTGCCAGCAGCTTAGAGCGAGAAGCTTTCTTT
j_call: TRBJ2-7; d_call: TRBD2; v_call: TRBV7-9; clone_size: .; cdr3_aa: CASSPGGSYEQYF; cdr3_nt: TGTGCCAGCAGCCCCGGCGGGAGTTACGAGCAGTACTTC
j_call: TRBJ1-2; d_call: TRBD1; v_call: TRBV11-2; clone_size: .; cdr3_aa: CASSLGQGDYGYTF; cdr3_nt: TGTGCCAGCAGCTTAGGACAGGGGGATTATGGCTACACCTTC
j_call: TRBJ2-3; d_call: TRBD2; v_call: TRBV19; clone_size: once; cdr3_aa: CASSSLAGTDTQYF; cdr3_nt: TGTGCCAGTAGTAGTCTAGCGGGCACAGATACGCAGTATTTT
j_call: TRBJ1-3; d_call: .; v_call: TRBV9; clone_size: .; cdr3_aa: CASSVEPTFSGNTIYF; cdr3_nt: TGTGCCAGCAGCGTAGAGCCTACGTTCTCTGGAAACACCATATATTTT
j_call: TRBJ1-5; d_call: .; v_call: TRBV2; clone_size: few; cdr3_aa: CASSGDDQPQHF; cdr3_nt: TGTGCCAGCAGTGGGGACGATCAGCCCCAGCATTTT
j_call: TRBJ1-5; d_call: .; v_call: TRBV7-9; clone_size: few; cdr3_aa: CASSKDGTAQPQHF; cdr3_nt: TGTGCCAGCAGCAAAGATGGGACTGCTCAGCCCCAGCATTTT
j_call: TRBJ2-6; d_call: .; v_call: TRBV27; clone_size: .; cdr3_aa: CASSLIGPSGANVLTF; cdr3_nt: TGTGCCAGCAGTTTAATCGGGCCCTCTGGGGCCAACGTCCTGACTTTC